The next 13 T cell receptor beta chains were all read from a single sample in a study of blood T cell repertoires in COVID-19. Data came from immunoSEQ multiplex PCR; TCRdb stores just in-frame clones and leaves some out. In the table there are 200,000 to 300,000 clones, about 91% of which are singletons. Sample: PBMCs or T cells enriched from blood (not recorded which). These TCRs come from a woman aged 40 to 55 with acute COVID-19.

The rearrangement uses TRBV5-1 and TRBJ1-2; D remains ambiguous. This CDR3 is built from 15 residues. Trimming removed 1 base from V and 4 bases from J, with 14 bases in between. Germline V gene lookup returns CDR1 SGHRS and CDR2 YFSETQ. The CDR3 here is CASSLSAADFYGYTF. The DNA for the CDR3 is TGCGCCAGCAGCTTGAGTGCAGCAGACTTCTATGGCTACACCTTC.

CDR3 protein: CASSNPSGPVRGTDTQYF. DNA of the CDR3: TGTGCCAGCAGCAATCCCAGCGGCCCGGTCCGTGGCACAGATACGCAGTATTTT. The V gene is TRBV21-1, the J gene TRBJ2-3; the D segment call TRBD2 is taken from the table without a DNA check. TRBV21-1 is annotated as a pseudogene. This CDR3 has 18 amino acids.

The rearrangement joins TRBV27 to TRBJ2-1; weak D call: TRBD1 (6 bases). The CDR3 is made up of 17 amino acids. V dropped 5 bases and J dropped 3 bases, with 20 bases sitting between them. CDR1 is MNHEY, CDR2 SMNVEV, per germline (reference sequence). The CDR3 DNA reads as TGTGCCAGCAGTCCACTTTATCTTGGGACAAACTACAATGAGCAGTTCTTC. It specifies CASSPLYLGTNYNEQFF.

The CDR3 loop is CAISELEDTEAFF. The CDR3 DNA reads TGTGCCATCAGTGAGCTAGAGGATACTGAAGCTTTCTTT. The gene calls are TRBV10-3 and TRBJ1-1; no firm D call. Between the trimmed V and J ends, which lost 2 bases and 5 bases, there was a span of 9 bases. There are 13 residues in the CDR3. The V gene's germline CDR1 is ENHRY and CDR2 SYGVKD.

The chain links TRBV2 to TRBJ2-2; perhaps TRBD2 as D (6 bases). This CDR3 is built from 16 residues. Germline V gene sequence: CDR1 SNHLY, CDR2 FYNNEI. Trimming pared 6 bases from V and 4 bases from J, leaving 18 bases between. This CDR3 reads CASRETSLRATGELFF. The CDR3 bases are TGTGCCAGCAGAGAGACTAGTTTGAGAGCCACCGGGGAGCTGTTTTTT.

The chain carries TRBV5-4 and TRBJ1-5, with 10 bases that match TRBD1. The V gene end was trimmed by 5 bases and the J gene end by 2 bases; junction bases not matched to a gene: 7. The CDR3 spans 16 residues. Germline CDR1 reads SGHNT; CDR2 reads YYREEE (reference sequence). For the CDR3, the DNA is TGTGCCAGCAGTTCTTGGACAGGGGGGGGCAATCAGCCCCAGCATTTT. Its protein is CASSSWTGGGNQPQHF.

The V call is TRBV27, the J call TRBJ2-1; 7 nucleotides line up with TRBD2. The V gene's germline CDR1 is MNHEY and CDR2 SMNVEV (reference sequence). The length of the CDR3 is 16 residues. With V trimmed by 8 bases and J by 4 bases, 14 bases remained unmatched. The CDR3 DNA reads TGTGCCAGCGAAAGAGTCGGGAGGCCCCCTTACAATGAGCAGTTCTTC. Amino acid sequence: CASERVGRPPYNEQFF.

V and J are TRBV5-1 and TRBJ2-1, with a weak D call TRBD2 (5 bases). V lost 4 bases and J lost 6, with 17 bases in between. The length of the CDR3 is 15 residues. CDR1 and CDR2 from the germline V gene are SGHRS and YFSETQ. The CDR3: CASSPSTESFNEQFF. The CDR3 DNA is TGCGCCAGCAGCCCTAGCACCGAGAGTTTCAATGAGCAGTTCTTC.

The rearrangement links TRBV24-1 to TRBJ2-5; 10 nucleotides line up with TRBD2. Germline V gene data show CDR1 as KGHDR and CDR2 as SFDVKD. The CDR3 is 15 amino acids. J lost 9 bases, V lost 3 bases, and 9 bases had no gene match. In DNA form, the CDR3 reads TGTGCCACCAGTGATGCCCGCCTAGCGGGGGTATCCCAGTACTTC. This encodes CATSDARLAGVSQYF.

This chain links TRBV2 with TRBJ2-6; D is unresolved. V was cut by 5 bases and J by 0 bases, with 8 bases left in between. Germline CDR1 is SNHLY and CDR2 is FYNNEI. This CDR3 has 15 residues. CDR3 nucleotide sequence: TGTGCCAGCAGTCTCGGTAACTCTGGGGCCAACGTCCTGACTTTC. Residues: CASSLGNSGANVLTF.

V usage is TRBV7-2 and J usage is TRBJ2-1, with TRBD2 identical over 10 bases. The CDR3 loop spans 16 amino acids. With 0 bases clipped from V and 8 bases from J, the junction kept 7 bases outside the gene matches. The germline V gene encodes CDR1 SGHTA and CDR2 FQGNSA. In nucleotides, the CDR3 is TGTGCCAGCAGCTTAGCGATAGCGGGAGGCGGCGATGAGCAGTTCTTC. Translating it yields CASSLAIAGGGDEQFF. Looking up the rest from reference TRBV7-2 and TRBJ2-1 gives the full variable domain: GAGVSQSPSNKVTEKGKDVELRCDPISGHTALYWYRQSLGQGLEFLIYFQGNSAPDKSGLPSDRFSAERTGGSVSTLTIQRTQQEDSAVYLCASSLAIAGGGDEQFFGPGTRLTVL.

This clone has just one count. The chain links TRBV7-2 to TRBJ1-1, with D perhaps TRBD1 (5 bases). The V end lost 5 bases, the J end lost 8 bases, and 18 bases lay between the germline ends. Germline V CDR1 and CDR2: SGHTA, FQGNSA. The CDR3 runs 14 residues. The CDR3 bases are TGTGCCAGCAGCCCCTATGGGGGGGAAGGGGAAGCTTTCTTT. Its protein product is CASSPYGGEGEAFF.

CDR3 nucleotides: TGTGCCAGCAGCCCCAGGGGGTTTGCAACTAATGAAAAACTGTTTTTT. This codes for CASSPRGFATNEKLFF. The chain recombines TRBV3-1 (or the pseudogene TRBV3-2) with TRBJ1-4, with 7 bases fitting TRBD1. V gave up 4 bases and J gave up 0 bases; unmatched junction bases: 5. Germline V gene sequence: CDR1 LGHDT, CDR2 YNNKEL (reference sequence). This CDR3 has 16 amino acids.